One T cell receptor beta chain is described in this entry. This specimen comes from a study of blood T cell repertoires in COVID-19. Profiling relied on immunoSEQ multiplex PCR, and the TCRdb table lists in-frame clones only, not all of them. The data show around 69,000 clones, with roughly 79% seen just once and roughly 20% held by the top ten. The sequence was collected from a woman in her 70s with acute or convalescent COVID-19. The source material was peripheral blood.

The CDR3 coding sequence is TGTGCCAGCAGCCAACGCAGGACTAGCGGGAGGAGAGGTGAGACCCAGTACTTC. Protein sequence: CASSQRRTSGRRGETQYF. V and J are TRBV3-1 (or the pseudogene TRBV3-2) and TRBJ2-5, with TRBD2 identical over 14 bases. V was pared by 2 bases and J by 5 bases, with 10 bases of the junction left unmatched. The CDR3 contains 18 residues. Germline CDR1 reads LGHDT; CDR2 reads YNNKEL (reference sequence).